These T cell receptor beta chains were read from a single sample in a study of blood T cell repertoires in COVID-19. Here immunoSEQ multiplex PCR was the method, and the copy in TCRdb shows in-frame clones only, minus some. There are under 100,000 clones in the sample; around 82% occur only once, and roughly 3.2% lies in the top ten. Sequenced sample: peripheral blood. The receptors derive from a woman older than 75 with COVID-19, enrolled during active disease. The CDR3 runs from the conserved cysteine through the conserved F or W. A D gene is named only where the DNA matches it firmly. Expanded clones are given a class, and other clones once, few, many or no size at all.

V	D	size	J	CDR3	DNA
TRBV7-6	.	.	TRBJ2-1	CASTPGRNEQFF	TGTGCCAGCACCCCCGGCAGGAATGAGCAGTTCTTC
TRBV18	.	.	TRBJ2-1	CASSAGRVGEQFF	TGTGCCAGCTCCGCCGGGAGAGTGGGTGAGCAGTTCTTC
TRBV4-3	.	.	TRBJ1-2	CASSQDPHAEAAYTF	TGCGCCAGCAGCCAAGATCCCCACGCCGAAGCTGCCTACACCTTC
TRBV2	.	.	TRBJ2-5	CASIFGDSETQYF	TGTGCCAGCATTTTCGGTGACTCGGAGACCCAGTACTTC
TRBV7-9	.	.	TRBJ1-2	CASSLGGGSGYGYTF	TGTGCCAGCAGCTTAGGAGGGGGATCCGGCTATGGCTACACCTTC
TRBV4-1	TRBD2	.	TRBJ2-1	CASSQDFLGTSGRNEQFF	TGCGCCAGCAGCCAAGATTTCCTAGGCACTAGCGGGCGCAATGAGCAGTTCTTC
TRBV12-3/TRBV12-4	.	.	TRBJ1-2	CASSLASDYGYTF	TGTGCCAGCAGTTTAGCGTCTGACTATGGCTACACCTTC
TRBV10-3	.	.	TRBJ1-4	CAISVQVSPEKLFF	TGTGCCATCAGTGTACAGGTTTCCCCCGAAAAACTGTTTTTT
TRBV6-1	.	.	TRBJ2-3	CASSVFGTTSTDTQYF	TGTGCCAGCAGTGTTTTCGGGACAACAAGCACAGATACGCAGTATTTT
TRBV28	.	once	TRBJ2-5	CAINTPGPAGQETQYF	TGTGCCATCAATACCCCTGGGCCAGCAGGTCAAGAGACCCAGTACTTC
TRBV9	TRBD1	.	TRBJ2-5	CASSAGLVGTGETQYF	TGTGCCAGCAGCGCCGGCTTGGTTGGGACAGGCGAGACCCAGTACTTC
TRBV28	TRBD2	.	TRBJ2-1	CASRQPGLVYNEQFF	TGTGCCAGCAGACAACCGGGACTAGTCTACAATGAGCAGTTCTTC
TRBV10-3	TRBD2	.	TRBJ2-3	CAIMGSGTSTDTQYF	TGTGCCATCATGGGAAGCGGGACTAGCACAGATACGCAGTATTTT
TRBV28	.	.	TRBJ2-7	CASSLGGALYEQYF	TGTGCCAGCAGTTTAGGGGGGGCGCTGTACGAGCAGTACTTC
TRBV11-3	.	few	TRBJ2-3	CAIDVQESDTQYF	TGTGCCATCGACGTACAGGAGTCAGATACGCAGTATTTT
TRBV7-8	.	.	TRBJ1-2	CASSLEGGSYGYTF	TGTGCCAGCAGCTTAGAGGGAGGAAGCTATGGCTACACCTTC